Given below is one T cell receptor beta chain in context. This sample was included in a study of blood T cell repertoires in COVID-19. Study-wide context: The United States, Italy and Spain were the sources of the acute and convalescent COVID-19 samples.

Trimming at V came to 9 bases and at J to 5 bases, leaving 6 bases not matched to a gene. Germline values: CDR1 SGDLS, CDR2 YYNGEE. The CDR3 has 13 residues. Sequenced by immunoSEQ multiplex PCR; TCRdb stores in-frame clones only, minus some. The sample has about 150,000 clones; under 85% are singletons. The receptor was derived from a woman aged 80 or over with acute or convalescent COVID-19. Input material: peripheral blood. The chain is built from TRBV9 and TRBJ2-2; TRBD2 agrees at 8 bases. The CDR3 sequence: CAKDGTSTGELFF. DNA for the CDR3: TGTGCCAAAGACGGGACTAGTACCGGGGAGCTGTTTTTT.